The entry below describes one T cell receptor beta chain. The antigen remains undetermined. Other DNA variants within this sample encode the same CDR3. Execution of the assay was at deep level. The protocol was immunoSEQ multiplex PCR, while the TCRdb copy is restricted to in-frame clones and leaves out a portion. The sample has a few million clones, more than 80% seen once. The CDR3 has 14 residues. J gave up 3 bases and V 6 bases, and 2 bases lay outside the gene matches. Germline V gene lookup returns CDR1 MRHNA and CDR2 SNTAGT. Naive CD45RA+ and memory CD45RA-negative subsets were split from CD4+ cells. This entry belongs to a study of shared clonotypes between healthy human individuals. Study-level findings and limits: The sole specimen, blood, was sampled, and tissue repertoires likely differ. A reduction in generation probabilities was seen for non-shared clonotypes relative to those shared by all four donors.

The V gene is TRBV6-4, the J gene TRBJ2-2; 9 nucleotides line up with TRBD1. This receptor was obtained from a young man in good health. Sequencing input: naive CD4+ T cells sorted from blood. Subset here: CD45RA+ positively selected. For the CDR3, the DNA is TGTGCCAGCAGGGGACAGGGTGACACCGGGGAGCTGTTTTTT. It codes for CASRGQGDTGELFF.